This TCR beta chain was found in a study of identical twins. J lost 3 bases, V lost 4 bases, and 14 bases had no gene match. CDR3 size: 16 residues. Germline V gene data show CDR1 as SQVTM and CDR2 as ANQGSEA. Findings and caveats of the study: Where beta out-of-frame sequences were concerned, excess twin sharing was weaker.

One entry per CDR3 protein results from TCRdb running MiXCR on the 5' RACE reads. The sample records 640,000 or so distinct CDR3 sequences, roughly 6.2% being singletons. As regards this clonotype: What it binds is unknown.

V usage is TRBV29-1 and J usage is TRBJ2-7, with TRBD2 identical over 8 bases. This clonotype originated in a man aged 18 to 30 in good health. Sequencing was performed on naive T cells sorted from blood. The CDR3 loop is CSVVGVGAGVNYEQYF. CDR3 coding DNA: TGCAGCGTTGTGGGGGTCGGAGCGGGAGTAAACTACGAGCAGTACTTC.